A selection of T cell receptor beta chains follows, all from one sample in a study of T cells in Graves' hyperthyroidism and ophthalmopathy. One entry per CDR3 protein, called by TCRdb with MiXCR from the multiplex PCR reads. The sample has 480,000 or so distinct CDR3 sequences; 40% to 50% are singletons. Sequenced input: peripheral blood or thyroid tissue (not recorded which). The origin of the receptors is an adult woman with Graves' disease, either hyperthyroidism or ophthalmopathy (not recorded which). CDR3s include the opening cysteine and the closing phenylalanine or tryptophan. The order of the fields is clone size, D gene, V gene, J gene, CDR3 DNA, CDR3 protein. A D gene is named only where the DNA matches it firmly. A row's size may be missing; if present it is once, few, many or a size class.

many	-	TRBV15	TRBJ2-7	TGTGCCACCAGCAGAGATCTAGGGTGGACCTACGAGCAGTACTTC	CATSRDLGWTYEQYF
many	TRBD1	TRBV20-1	TRBJ1-1	TGCAGTGCTATTCGAGGGGGCGCAGGCACTGAAGCTTTCTTT	CSAIRGGAGTEAFF
few	-	TRBV3-1	TRBJ1-1	TGTGCCAGCAGCCAAGGTTCAGGGACTGAAGCTTTCTTT	CASSQGSGTEAFF
many	-	TRBV4-3	TRBJ1-1	TGCGCCAGCAGCCAAGAGGGAATGAACACTGAAGCTTTCTTT	CASSQEGMNTEAFF
-	TRBD1	TRBV6-1	TRBJ1-1	TGTGCCAGCGGTCCAGGGGGCTTAATGAACACTGAAGCTTTCTTT	CASGPGGLMNTEAFF
-	-	TRBV7-2	TRBJ2-7	TGTGCCAGCAGCCGTATGGCGGGACCCGGGGAGCTGTACTTC	CASSRMAGPGELYF
many	-	TRBV5-1	TRBJ2-7	TGCGCCAGCAGCTCACCGGGACACAACTACGAGCAGTACTTC	CASSSPGHNYEQYF
many	-	TRBV10-2	TRBJ1-2	TGCGCCAGCAGTGAAAGGGACCCAAACTATGGCTACACCTTC	CASSERDPNYGYTF
few	-	TRBV7-8	TRBJ1-5	TGTGCCAGCAGCACCAAGGGGGGGGCTCAGCCCCAGCATTTT	CASSTKGGAQPQHF
-	-	TRBV7-9	TRBJ1-1	TGTGCCAGCAGCCAGAGGAGGGCTGAAGCTTTCTTT	CASSQRRAEAFF
-	-	TRBV6-1	TRBJ1-2	TGTGCCAGCAAAGAGGATCCAGGACCTAACTATGGCTACACCTTC	CASKEDPGPNYGYTF
-	-	TRBV4-1	TRBJ1-2	TGCGCCAGCAGCCAATCTTCAGGGGTACCAATCTATGGCTACACCTTC	CASSQSSGVPIYGYTF
-	-	TRBV19	TRBJ1-5	TGTGCCAGTAGTTGGGGGCCCGATCAGCCCCAGCATTTT	CASSWGPDQPQHF
-	-	TRBV7-2	TRBJ2-1	TGTGCCAGCAGCCCGACGACAGGATTCTACAATGAGCAGTTCTTC	CASSPTTGFYNEQFF
once	-	TRBV24-1	TRBJ2-2	TGTGCCACCAGTGACCAAGTTCCCGGGGAGCTGTTTTTT	CATSDQVPGELFF
many	-	TRBV19	TRBJ1-5	TGTGCCAGTAGTATAGCTGCCAGGGGACTAAATCAGCCCCAGCATTTT	CASSIAARGLNQPQHF